The 21 T cell receptor beta chains below were found in one sample sequenced in a study of blood T cells in healthy people across ages (dated by TCRdb to the mid-2010s). Library construction relied on 5' RACE. Data came from an Illumina HiSeq 2500. A second about 7 to 11 cycle PCR used a sample-barcoded 5' primer and a J-beta primer mix. The public reads were reanalyzed by TCRdb: fastp trimming at Q25, MiXCR alignment, in-frame beta chains only. All rows with the same CDR3 protein become a single entry with the most common DNA and genes. Across this sample there are approximately 1,000,000 distinct CDR3 sequences, with 45% seen only once. In total, the top ten clones hold approximately 20% of the sample. Sample: blood. All receptors derive from a woman aged 55-69 years in good health.

The chain joins TRBV9 to TRBJ1-2; D possibly corresponds to TRBD1 (5 bases). This CDR3 is 15 amino acids long. Trimming stripped 3 bases from V and 1 base from J, with 13 bases between. The germline gives CDR1 SGDLS, CDR2 YYNGEE. This CDR3 reads CASSAIDSLNYGYTF. CDR3 coding DNA: TGTGCCAGCAGCGCGATCGACAGCCTTAACTATGGCTACACCTTC.

The chain is built from TRBV2 and TRBJ2-1; D is possibly TRBD1 (5 bases). V lost 7 bases and J lost 5, with 15 bases in between. This CDR3 spans 14 amino acids. The germline V gene has CDR1 SNHLY and CDR2 FYNNEI. The CDR3 region is CASNSQGGDNEQFF. The CDR3 DNA is TGTGCCAGCAATAGCCAGGGTGGAGACAATGAGCAGTTCTTC.

This clonotype turned up a few times. The chain recombines TRBV27 with TRBJ1-4; 8 nucleotides align to TRBD1. CDR3 size: 15 residues. CDR1 is MNHEY, CDR2 SMNVEV, per germline (reference sequence). With V trimmed by 6 bases and J by 6 bases, 9 bases remained unmatched. CDR3 coding DNA: TGTGCCAGCAGCCTCAGAGACAGGGGACATGAAAAACTGTTTTTT. This gives the protein CASSLRDRGHEKLFF.

The chain uses TRBV21-1 and TRBJ2-5; the D call of TRBD1 is as the table states it, not checked on the DNA. TRBV21-1 is a pseudogene. The CDR3 spans 13 residues. The CDR3 sequence is CASSICLACEQYF. In nucleotides, the CDR3 is TGTGCCAGCAGCATTTGTTTGGCCTGTGAGCAGTACTTC.

There are many counts of this clonotype. This chain connects TRBV5-1 to TRBJ2-5, with a possible D match to TRBD1 (6 bases). The germline CDR1 and CDR2 sequences are SGHRS and YFSETQ. V lost 4 bases and J 3 bases, leaving 13 bases between the germline ends. The length of the CDR3 is 14 residues. CDR3 bases: TGCGCCAGCAGCCCCGGACAGAAAGAAGAGACCCAGTACTTC. Residues: CASSPGQKEETQYF.

The CDR3 loop reads CAIGTGAMGNTGELFF. CDR3 bases: TGTGCCATCGGGACAGGGGCAATGGGGAACACCGGGGAGCTGTTTTTT. V gene TRBV10-3 combines with J gene TRBJ2-2; 10 nucleotides align to TRBD1. The length of the CDR3 is 16 residues. V trimming: 8 bases; J trimming: 1 base; junction bases outside the gene matches: 7. In germline, CDR1 is ENHRY, CDR2 SYGVKD.

This clonotype was detected only a few times. The V call is TRBV6-2 or TRBV6-3, the J call TRBJ2-3, with D tentatively TRBD1 (6 bases). The length of the CDR3 is 15 residues. The V end was cut by 7 bases, the J end by 2 bases, with 16 bases between. The V gene's germline CDR1 is MNHEY and CDR2 SVGEGT. The DNA of the CDR3 is TGTGCCAGCACCCGGGTGGGGGCGGCCACAGATACGCAGTATTTT. It translates to CASTRVGAATDTQYF.

This clonotype has just a few counts. The chain couples TRBV29-1 to TRBJ2-7; 11 bases fit TRBD1. Germline values: CDR1 SQVTM, CDR2 ANQGSEA. The CDR3 runs 14 residues. The V segment lost 6 bases and the J segment 6 bases; nucleotides outside the gene matches: 10. The CDR3 DNA follows: TGCAGCGTGAGGATCGGGACAGGGGGGTCCGAGCAGTACTTC. Translated, it gives CSVRIGTGGSEQYF.

The CDR3 bases are TGTGCCAGCAGTGAAACCTCAGCGGGAGGGTTAGCGTACTTC. Protein: CASSETSAGGLAYF. The chain employs TRBV6-1 and TRBJ2-5; TRBD2 matches at 10 bases. In germline, CDR1 is MNHNS, CDR2 SASEGT. V shed 2 bases, J shed 13 bases, and the junction held 10 bases outside the gene matches. The CDR3 totals 14 residues.

This clonotype has just one count. V and J are TRBV9 and TRBJ2-1; D possibly corresponds to TRBD2 (6 bases). This CDR3 region has 15 residues. The V and J ends lost 0 bases and 6 bases respectively, with 13 bases between them. Germline V gene data show CDR1 as SGDLS and CDR2 as YYNGEE. CDR3 sequence reads: CASSVGGVGGNEQFF. CDR3 nucleotide sequence: TGTGCCAGCAGCGTAGGGGGCGTGGGGGGCAATGAGCAGTTCTTC.

This clonotype was seen only a few times. This chain uses TRBV13 with TRBJ2-5, with unresolved D. Per germline, CDR1 PRHDT and CDR2 FYEKMQ (reference sequence). V lost 5 bases and J lost 4, with 11 bases in between. The CDR3 spans 13 residues. This CDR3 is CASSPSQTETQYF. The CDR3 nucleotides read TGTGCCAGCAGCCCTTCCCAAACAGAGACCCAGTACTTC.

This clonotype was counted between two and nine times. The chain combines TRBV21-1 with TRBJ1-5; TRBD1, the D gene given by the table, was not confirmed from the DNA. TRBV21-1 is a listed pseudogene. There are 14 residues in the CDR3. The CDR3 sequence is CASRQGWWNQPQHF. Here the CDR3 DNA reads TGTGCCAGCAGGCAGGGATGGTGGAATCAGCCCCAGCATTTT.

This clonotype was detected only a few times. The rearrangement uses TRBV27 and TRBJ2-1; 8 positions agree with TRBD2. The J segment lost 10 bases and the V segment lost 8 bases, leaving 13 bases of the junction unmatched. Germline V gene sequence: CDR1 MNHEY, CDR2 SMNVEV (reference sequence). CDR3 length: 14 amino acids. The DNA for the CDR3 is TGTGCCAGCGCGCCGTCGGGAGGGCCGCGGGAGCAGTTCTTC. This translates into CASAPSGGPREQFF.

This clonotype occurred a few times. V is TRBV20-1 and J is TRBJ2-7; D not certain. Germline CDR1 is DFQATT and CDR2 is SNEGSKA (reference sequence). V lost 2 bases to trimming and J lost 6 bases, with 14 bases between them. CDR3 length equals 13 residues. CDR3 sequence (DNA): TGCAGTGCTAGAAGAGGCCGAAACAGCGAGCAGTACTTC. This encodes CSARRGRNSEQYF.

A few counts support this clonotype. This chain uses TRBV27 with TRBJ2-5; 9 bases line up with TRBD2. The DNA matches TRBJ2-7 better at its end, which makes the J call doubtful. The CDR3 runs 15 residues. The germline V gene encodes CDR1 MNHEY and CDR2 SMNVEV (reference sequence). This CDR3 is CASSLSPSGMNEQYF. CDR3 bases: TGTGCCAGCAGTTTATCTCCTAGCGGGATGAACGAGCAGTACTTC.

This clonotype was recorded once. V and J are TRBV6-5 and TRBJ2-1; 11 bases map to TRBD2. The V gene's germline CDR1 is MNHEY and CDR2 SVGAGI. The CDR3 loop spans 18 amino acids. V was clipped by 2 bases and J by 2 bases; unmatched bases: 8. The CDR3 DNA reads as TGTGCCAGCAGTTACAGGGGGGGACTAGCGGTAACCTACAATGAGCAGTTCTTC. Its protein product is CASSYRGGLAVTYNEQFF.

This clonotype has only one observation. At one end, the junction sequence differs from germline, possibly due to a read error. This rearrangement joins TRBV7-6 to TRBJ1-1; D unresolved. The germline V gene has CDR1 SGHVS and CDR2 FNYEAQ. The CDR3 length is 14 residues. Written as DNA, the CDR3 is TGTGCCAGCAGCCCAACCGTGGTTGGCACTGAAGTTTTCTTT. Protein sequence: CASSPTVVGTEVFF.

This sequence joins TRBV30 and TRBJ1-2; D is unresolved. The ends were cut back, 0 bases at V and 6 bases at J, with 14 bases in the middle. CDR1 GTSNPN and CDR2 SVGIG come from the germline V gene (reference sequence). The CDR3 length is 14 residues. This CDR3 is CAWSVGPISDGYTF. The CDR3 DNA follows: TGTGCCTGGAGTGTGGGTCCGATTTCGGATGGCTACACCTTC.

CDR3 region: CASSKGQPNEKLFF. The CDR3 DNA sequence: TGTGCCAGCAGCAAGGGACAGCCCAATGAAAAACTGTTTTTT. V and J are TRBV7-9 and TRBJ1-4; 7 nucleotides match TRBD1. The CDR3 extends over 14 amino acids. Germline V gives CDR1 SEHNR, CDR2 FQNEAQ (reference sequence). V was clipped by 5 bases and J by 5 bases; unmatched bases: 5.

V is TRBV9 and J is TRBJ2-5, with 7 bases identical to TRBD1. Germline values: CDR1 SGDLS, CDR2 YYNGEE. This CDR3 has 15 amino acids. Unmatched junction bases numbered 3, after V lost 0 bases and J lost 1 base. The chain's CDR3 is CASSVGGTAQETQYF. The CDR3 DNA is TGTGCCAGCAGCGTAGGGGGGACAGCCCAAGAGACCCAGTACTTC.

The chain joins TRBV12-3 or TRBV12-4 to TRBJ2-3, with 9 bases lining up with TRBD2. V lost 0 bases and J lost 4; bases outside the gene matches: 5. CDR3 size: 16 residues. For the CDR3, the DNA is TGTGCCAGCAGTTTAGCCCGCGGGAGGGCCTCAGATACGCAGTATTTT. This gives the protein CASSLARGRASDTQYF.